This T cell receptor (beta chain) was retrieved from a study of shared clonotypes between healthy human individuals. Study summary: Per donor, CD8 memory used one plate, CD8 naive used two, CD4 memory used three and CD4 naive used three. Findings and limits, study-wide: The low donor count limited represented genetic and exposure-history diversity. Clonotypes that were shared across several donors made up approximately 5.1% of naive CD4 clonotypes.

Study processing details: Junction-only sequences produced by ImmunoSEQ had no quality scores, so filtering differed. Here immunoSEQ multiplex PCR was the method, and the copy in TCRdb shows in-frame clones only, minus some. The DNA gave D and trimming, while V, J and clone size come from that table. The sample lists hundreds of thousands of clones, 90% to 95% occurring once. Naive CD8 isolation took CD45RO-negative cells positively selected for CCR7 and excluded terminally differentiated effector memory CD45RA+ cells. In regard to this clone: No antigen is known for it.

Sequencing was done on a sample of naive CD8+ T cells sorted from blood. The sequence was obtained from a man aged 30 to 45 in good health.

The CDR3 DNA follows: TGCAGCGTTGAAGAGGTGGGTTCTGAAACCTACGAGCAGTACTTC. Translation gives CSVEEVGSETYEQYF. This sequence joins TRBV29-1 and TRBJ2-7; D uncertain. V lost 0 bases to trimming and J lost 2 bases, with 14 bases between them. The CDR3 sequence is 15 residues long. Germline CDR1 SQVTM, CDR2 ANQGSEA.